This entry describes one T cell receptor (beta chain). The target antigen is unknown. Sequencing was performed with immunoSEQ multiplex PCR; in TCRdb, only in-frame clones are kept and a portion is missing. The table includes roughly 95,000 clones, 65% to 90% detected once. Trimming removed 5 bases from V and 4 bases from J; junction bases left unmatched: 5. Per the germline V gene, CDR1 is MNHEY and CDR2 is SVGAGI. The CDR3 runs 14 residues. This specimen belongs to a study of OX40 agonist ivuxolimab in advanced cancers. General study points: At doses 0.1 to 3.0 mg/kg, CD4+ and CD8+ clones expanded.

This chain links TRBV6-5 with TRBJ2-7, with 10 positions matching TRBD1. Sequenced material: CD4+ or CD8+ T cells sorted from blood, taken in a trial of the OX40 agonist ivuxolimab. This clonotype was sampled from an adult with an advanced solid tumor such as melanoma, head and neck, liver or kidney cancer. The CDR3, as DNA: TGTGCCAGCAGTAAGGGGACAGGGGTATACGAGCAGTACTTC. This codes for CASSKGTGVYEQYF.